Listed below are T cell receptor beta chains from one sample, sequenced in a study. TCRdb used MiXCR to reprocess the RT-PCR reads, holding one entry per CDR3 protein. The table records hundreds of thousands of distinct CDR3 sequences, approximately 15% of them present only once. Sample: memory CD4+ T cells from blood. These receptors were collected from a female donor in good health, serving as a healthy control. CDR3s include the opening cysteine and the closing phenylalanine or tryptophan. Each record gives: D gene, V gene, CDR3 length, CDR3 protein. D genes are given only for firm matches.

d_call: .
v_call: TRBV5-1
cdr3_length: 13
cdr3_aa: CASSFDRRTEAFF

d_call: .
v_call: TRBV7-3
cdr3_length: 18
cdr3_aa: CASSLTPLGLSGANVLTF

d_call: .
v_call: TRBV7-2
cdr3_length: 17
cdr3_aa: CASSSSGLKRVADTQYF

d_call: .
v_call: TRBV20-1
cdr3_length: 12
cdr3_aa: CSASVSSGEQFF

d_call: .
v_call: TRBV28
cdr3_length: 11
cdr3_aa: CASSSSAVNFF

d_call: .
v_call: TRBV7-2
cdr3_length: 11
cdr3_aa: CASSQTFGYTF

d_call: TRBD1
v_call: TRBV7-2
cdr3_length: 15
cdr3_aa: CASSAQGADGNTIYF

d_call: .
v_call: TRBV6-5
cdr3_length: 15
cdr3_aa: CASSYQPRAGNTIYF

d_call: TRBD1
v_call: TRBV10-3
cdr3_length: 13
cdr3_aa: CAISETGDYGYTF

d_call: .
v_call: TRBV4-1
cdr3_length: 13
cdr3_aa: CASSQEISHPQHF

d_call: .
v_call: TRBV7-2
cdr3_length: 14
cdr3_aa: CASSPSFGQYEQYF

d_call: .
v_call: TRBV20-1
cdr3_length: 12
cdr3_aa: CSARDANYGYTF

d_call: .
v_call: TRBV20-1
cdr3_length: 12
cdr3_aa: CSAGLGTDTQYF

d_call: .
v_call: TRBV6-1
cdr3_length: 16
cdr3_aa: CASSEASGTSTDTQYF

d_call: TRBD1
v_call: TRBV6-5
cdr3_length: 15
cdr3_aa: CASSYSIRGSYEQYF

d_call: TRBD2
v_call: TRBV9
cdr3_length: 13
cdr3_aa: CASSPGLPNEQYF

d_call: .
v_call: TRBV7-2
cdr3_length: 14
cdr3_aa: CASSLIGLEDTQYF

d_call: TRBD2
v_call: TRBV5-1
cdr3_length: 15
cdr3_aa: CASSLVAGGTYEQYF

d_call: .
v_call: TRBV6-5
cdr3_length: 11
cdr3_aa: CASSFDSTQYF

d_call: TRBD2
v_call: TRBV9
cdr3_length: 12
cdr3_aa: CASNPGGNEQFF

d_call: .
v_call: TRBV7-2
cdr3_length: 14
cdr3_aa: CASSLSYSESPLHF

d_call: TRBD1
v_call: TRBV29-1
cdr3_length: 16
cdr3_aa: CSVEILLRGTGNEQFF

d_call: .
v_call: TRBV6-2/TRBV6-3
cdr3_length: 14
cdr3_aa: CASSPLAGGTEAFF

d_call: .
v_call: TRBV12-3/TRBV12-4
cdr3_length: 12
cdr3_aa: CASRTTADEQFF

d_call: TRBD2
v_call: TRBV25-1
cdr3_length: 16
cdr3_aa: CASSYHSGRGQETQYF

d_call: TRBD2
v_call: TRBV12-3/TRBV12-4
cdr3_length: 18
cdr3_aa: CASSPTGGRGSDFGELFF

d_call: TRBD2
v_call: TRBV20-1
cdr3_length: 14
cdr3_aa: CSPQSTSEHNEQFF

d_call: .
v_call: TRBV3-1
cdr3_length: 12
cdr3_aa: CASSQAYNEQFF

d_call: TRBD2
v_call: TRBV28
cdr3_length: 18
cdr3_aa: CASSSLRLAGWGTGELFF

d_call: TRBD2
v_call: TRBV10-2
cdr3_length: 15
cdr3_aa: CASSEFAGGRNEQFF

d_call: TRBD2
v_call: TRBV5-1
cdr3_length: 14
cdr3_aa: CASSPGLAGDKQYF

d_call: .
v_call: TRBV4-1
cdr3_length: 15
cdr3_aa: CASSQGMSFNQPQHF

d_call: .
v_call: TRBV7-8
cdr3_length: 16
cdr3_aa: CASSLGAGFGNQPQHF

d_call: .
v_call: TRBV7-2
cdr3_length: 13
cdr3_aa: CASSLDRVNEQFF

d_call: .
v_call: TRBV20-1
cdr3_length: 16
cdr3_aa: CSARLEGAGANYGYTF

d_call: TRBD1
v_call: TRBV20-1
cdr3_length: 14
cdr3_aa: CSASPGQLNSPLHF

d_call: TRBD2
v_call: TRBV28
cdr3_length: 15
cdr3_aa: CASSPGLADSYEQYF

d_call: .
v_call: TRBV28
cdr3_length: 14
cdr3_aa: CASSLGTAGTEAFF

d_call: TRBD1
v_call: TRBV28
cdr3_length: 15
cdr3_aa: CASESSGTGKNIQYF

d_call: .
v_call: TRBV20-1
cdr3_length: 14
cdr3_aa: CSARDHENTDTQYF

d_call: .
v_call: TRBV12-3/TRBV12-4
cdr3_length: 14
cdr3_aa: CASRRGELNTEAFF

d_call: .
v_call: TRBV4-1
cdr3_length: 15
cdr3_aa: CASSQSDTPNYGYTF

d_call: TRBD2
v_call: TRBV6-5
cdr3_length: 17
cdr3_aa: CASSYSASGRYRETQYF

d_call: .
v_call: TRBV2
cdr3_length: 13
cdr3_aa: CASSSQGSGELFF

d_call: .
v_call: TRBV15
cdr3_length: 15
cdr3_aa: CATSRDRHRFNEQFF

d_call: .
v_call: TRBV4-3
cdr3_length: 13
cdr3_aa: CASSQKRGYGYTF

d_call: TRBD1
v_call: TRBV12-3/TRBV12-4
cdr3_length: 13
cdr3_aa: CASSMTGDQPQHF

d_call: .
v_call: TRBV20-1
cdr3_length: 12
cdr3_aa: CSAGVPDQPQHF

d_call: TRBD2
v_call: TRBV4-2
cdr3_length: 17
cdr3_aa: CASSQDQLAGVPDTQYF

d_call: TRBD1
v_call: TRBV24-1
cdr3_length: 16
cdr3_aa: CATSDTGTGGTYEQFF

d_call: .
v_call: TRBV5-1
cdr3_length: 16
cdr3_aa: CASSPSTGPTYNEQFF

d_call: TRBD1
v_call: TRBV5-1
cdr3_length: 15
cdr3_aa: CASSPGQGMWTEAFF

d_call: TRBD2
v_call: TRBV7-2
cdr3_length: 16
cdr3_aa: CASSSLTSGRVYEQYF

d_call: .
v_call: TRBV6-1
cdr3_length: 14
cdr3_aa: CASSEGTGNNEQFF

d_call: .
v_call: TRBV25-1
cdr3_length: 14
cdr3_aa: CASVETVAKNIQYF

d_call: .
v_call: TRBV28
cdr3_length: 15
cdr3_aa: CASSRTGATNEKLFF

d_call: .
v_call: TRBV3-1
cdr3_length: 16
cdr3_aa: CASSHLRGGSSYEQYF

d_call: TRBD2
v_call: TRBV28
cdr3_length: 15
cdr3_aa: CASSPPSGNYNEQFF

d_call: .
v_call: TRBV27
cdr3_length: 15
cdr3_aa: CASSPGTRGISEAFF